This passage covers 22 T cell receptor beta chains from one sample sequenced in a study of Ad26.COV2.S vaccination and SARS-CoV-2 variants. Regarding treatment: 19 received Ad26.COV2.S at low or high dose, single or two shots; 5 received placebo; per-sample allocation not given. Samples analyzed were those drawn on day 63 after the first vaccine or placebo injection. Measured with immunoSEQ multiplex PCR; TCRdb has only the in-frame clones, and not every one. The sample contains about 410,000 clones, about 88% of which appear only once. The starting material was peripheral blood, obtained in a trial of Ad26.COV2.S vaccine versus placebo. The receptors come from a person between 18 and 59 years old who received the Ad26.COV2.S COVID-19 vaccine or a placebo.

This chain links TRBV28 with TRBJ2-5, with 8 bases lining up with TRBD2. The ends lost 4 bases at V and 1 base at J; junction bases unmatched: 14. The CDR3 sequence is 18 residues long. The germline gives CDR1 MDHEN, CDR2 SYDVKM. The CDR3 DNA sequence: TGTGCCAGCAGTTCCCCTGTTCACGGGAGGGATTTCCAAGAGACCCAGTACTTC. Its translation is CASSSPVHGRDFQETQYF.

The rearrangement joins TRBV6-5 to TRBJ2-5; D gene uncertain. The CDR3 is 14 residues long. The V gene's germline CDR1 is MNHEY and CDR2 SVGAGI. Trimming removed 0 bases from V and 2 bases from J, with 7 bases in between. The CDR3 DNA reads TGTGCCAGCAGTTACTCGAGGATTCAAGAGACCCAGTACTTC. It encodes CASSYSRIQETQYF.

By sample fraction, this clone is medium-sized. The chain joins TRBV7-8 to TRBJ1-4; the match to TRBD1 covers 10 bases. There are 14 residues in the CDR3. CDR1 SGHVS and CDR2 FQNEAQ come from the germline V gene. Trimming cost V 6 bases and J 6 bases; bases outside gene matches: 4. This CDR3 reads CASSWGQGHEKLFF. The CDR3 region has the DNA TGTGCCAGCAGTTGGGGACAGGGGCATGAAAAACTGTTTTTT.

CDR3 bases: TGTGCCAGCAGCTTGCGGCTCGGGGTAAGGGATGGCTACACCTTC. It encodes CASSLRLGVRDGYTF. The chain couples TRBV5-6 to TRBJ1-2; D not certain. The CDR3 is 15 amino acids. The germline V gene has CDR1 SGHDT and CDR2 YYEEEE. Trimming took 1 base from V and 6 from J, leaving 16 bases between them.

This chain links TRBV5-1 with TRBJ2-7, with D possibly being TRBD1 or TRBD2 (5 bases each). The CDR3 runs 15 residues. Germline V gene data show CDR1 as SGHRS and CDR2 as YFSETQ. V was clipped by 4 bases and J by 2 bases, with 16 bases between them. For the CDR3, the DNA is TGCGCCAGCAGCAGGGACCTTTCTCCCCCCTACGAGCAGTACTTC. This encodes CASSRDLSPPYEQYF.

The chain is built from TRBV5-1 and TRBJ1-1; tentatively, D is TRBD1 (6 bases). V gave up 0 bases and J gave up 3 bases, with 12 bases separating them. The CDR3 is 15 residues long. From germline, CDR1 is SGHRS and CDR2 YFSETQ. CDR3 sequence: CASSLDSQGDTEAFF. The CDR3 region has the DNA TGCGCCAGCAGCTTGGATTCACAGGGCGACACTGAAGCTTTCTTT. Based on the CDR3 plus reference TRBV5-1 and TRBJ1-1, the full variable domain is KAGVTQTPRYLIKTRGQQVTLSCSPISGHRSVSWYQQTPGQGLQFLFEYFSETQRNKGNFPGRFSGRQFSNSRSEMNVSTLELGDSALYLCASSLDSQGDTEAFFGQGTRLTVV.

This clone came up once. The V call is TRBV4-3, the J call TRBJ2-1; D unclear. The CDR3 sequence is 17 residues long. V lost 1 base and J 6 bases, leaving 19 bases between the germline ends. Germline V CDR1 and CDR2: LGHNA, YSLEER. The CDR3 DNA sequence: TGCGCCAGCAGCCAAGCGCTCCGGGTTAACTTCGGCAATGAGCAGTTCTTC. Residues: CASSQALRVNFGNEQFF.

The genes are TRBV13 and TRBJ2-3; D ambiguous. The CDR3 runs to 15 residues. Germline CDR1 and CDR2: PRHDT and FYEKMQ (reference sequence). V was cut by 4 bases and J by 3 bases, with 14 bases left in between. The CDR3 loop reads CASSSLESSTDTQYF. In DNA, the CDR3 is TGTGCCAGCAGCTCCCTGGAGAGCAGTACAGATACGCAGTATTTT.

The rearrangement uses TRBV29-1 and TRBJ2-7; TRBD1 aligns across 9 bases. The trim removed 5 bases at V and 0 bases at J, leaving 5 bases unmatched. The germline V gene encodes CDR1 SQVTM and CDR2 ANQGSEA. This CDR3 region has 14 residues. Here the CDR3 DNA reads TGCAGCGTTTATGACAGGGGGGACTCCTACGAGCAGTACTTC. It yields the protein CSVYDRGDSYEQYF.

The V gene is TRBV5-1, the J gene TRBJ2-2, with a weak D call TRBD2 (6 bases). Germline values: CDR1 SGHRS, CDR2 YFSETQ. V gave up 0 bases and J gave up 4 bases, with 16 bases separating them. The CDR3 extends over 17 amino acids. The CDR3 is CASSLEALQGGTGELFF. The CDR3 region has the DNA TGCGCCAGCAGCTTGGAAGCCCTGCAGGGAGGCACCGGGGAGCTGTTTTTT.

The chain couples TRBV6-1 to TRBJ1-2; the D gene is possibly TRBD1 (6 bases). This CDR3 spans 16 amino acids. Trimming cost V 4 bases and J 2 bases, with 17 bases left between them. The germline V gene has CDR1 MNHNS and CDR2 SASEGT. CDR3 sequence reads: CASSALPTGSNYGYTF. The CDR3 DNA is TGTGCCAGCAGTGCCCTACCCACAGGGTCCAACTATGGCTACACCTTC.

The chain couples TRBV18 to TRBJ2-1; D is perhaps TRBD2 (7 bases). Deletions cut 3 bases from V and 14 bases from J, with 14 bases between. There are 12 residues in the CDR3. The germline V gene encodes CDR1 KGHSH and CDR2 LQKENI. The CDR3 nucleotides are TGTGCCAGCTCACCTAAGGGGGGGGAAGAGTTCTTC. This sequence encodes CASSPKGGEEFF.

This rearrangement joins TRBV5-5 to TRBJ2-2; the D gene could be TRBD1 or TRBD2 (6 bases each). CDR1 is SGHKS, CDR2 YYEKEE, per germline (reference sequence). V was shortened by 3 bases and J by 6 bases, with 18 bases between the two germline ends. The length of the CDR3 is 16 residues. The CDR3 DNA sequence: TGTGCCAGCAGCTCCCGCCGGGGGCCCCGGCCCGGGGAGCTGTTTTTT. This translates into CASSSRRGPRPGELFF.

This rearrangement joins TRBV6-6 to TRBJ2-7; TRBD2 agrees at 7 bases. V was clipped by 6 bases and J by 1 base; unmatched bases: 12. Germline CDR1 reads MNHNY; CDR2 reads SVGAGI (reference sequence). CDR3 length equals 16 residues. The CDR3 loop reads CASSPAGVSGSYEQYF. DNA for the CDR3: TGTGCCAGCAGCCCCGCGGGGGTTAGCGGTTCCTACGAGCAGTACTTC.

V usage is TRBV5-1 and J usage is TRBJ1-6, with D unresolved. Germline CDR1 is SGHRS and CDR2 is YFSETQ. The CDR3 has 14 residues. V lost 0 bases, J lost 10 bases, and 11 bases lay in between. The chain's CDR3 is CASSLGNRESPLHF. CDR3 nucleotide sequence: TGCGCCAGCAGCTTGGGCAATCGAGAATCACCCCTCCACTTT.

The gene calls are TRBV2 and TRBJ2-7; D remains unclear. Germline CDR1 is SNHLY and CDR2 is FYNNEI. The CDR3 length is 12 residues. V was shortened by 5 bases and J by 1 base, with 6 bases between the two germline ends. In DNA form, the CDR3 reads TGTGCCAGCAGTAAAGAATCCTACGAGCAGTACTTC. This translates into CASSKESYEQYF.

V and J are TRBV20-1 and TRBJ2-1, with D hard to call. This CDR3 contains 11 residues. Deletions cut 0 bases from V and 5 bases from J, with 2 bases between. Germline CDR1 DFQATT, CDR2 SNEGSKA (reference sequence). CDR3 loop: CSAREDNEQFF. CDR3 nucleotides: TGCAGTGCTAGAGAGGACAATGAGCAGTTCTTC.

The chain links TRBV28 to TRBJ1-6; D not resolved. Germline V gives CDR1 MDHEN, CDR2 SYDVKM. The CDR3 has 12 amino acids. The ends were cut back, 5 bases at V and 4 bases at J, with 3 bases in the middle. CDR3 sequence: CASSVYNSPLHF. CDR3 nucleotides: TGTGCCAGCAGTGTATATAATTCACCCCTCCACTTT. Filled out from reference TRBV28 and TRBJ1-6, the complete variable domain reads DVKVTQSSRYLVKRTGEKVFLECVQDMDHENMFWYRQDPGLGLRLIYFSYDVKMKEKGDIPEGYSVSREKKERFSLILESASTNQTSMYLCASSVYNSPLHFGNGTRLTVT.

The chain recombines TRBV7-2 with TRBJ2-6, with D hard to call. Germline values: CDR1 SGHTA, CDR2 FQGNSA. V lost 1 base and J 5 bases, leaving 0 bases between the germline ends. The CDR3 totals 12 residues. The CDR3 nucleotides read TGTGCCAGCAGCTTAGGGGCCAACGTCCTGACTTTC. Translated: CASSLGANVLTF.

The V call is TRBV2, the J call TRBJ2-2, with 11 bases matching TRBD2. The CDR3 has 16 residues. The germline gives CDR1 SNHLY, CDR2 FYNNEI. After removal of 3 bases from V and 5 bases from J, the junction contained 5 bases not matched to a gene. This CDR3 reads CASSEFLAGGTGELFF. Written as DNA, the CDR3 is TGTGCCAGCAGTGAGTTTCTAGCGGGAGGTACCGGGGAGCTGTTTTTT.

The chain couples TRBV14 to TRBJ1-3; the D gene is possibly TRBD1 (5 bases). The CDR3 consists of 14 residues. Trimming stripped 11 bases from V and 2 bases from J, with 16 bases between. The germline V gene has CDR1 SGHDN and CDR2 FVKESK. The CDR3 is CAGGSGAAGNTIYF. DNA for the CDR3: TGTGCCGGCGGATCCGGGGCTGCTGGAAACACCATATATTTT.

As to this clone: The junction shows a germline mismatch at one end, possibly a read error. The CDR3 protein is CASSPTLKTEAFF. The CDR3 DNA sequence: TGTGCCAGCAGTCCGACATTGAAGACTGAAGCTTTCTTT. The J gene is TRBJ1-1, the V gene TRBV28; D is uncertain. CDR3 length: 13 residues. Germline V gene lookup returns CDR1 MDHEN and CDR2 SYDVKM.